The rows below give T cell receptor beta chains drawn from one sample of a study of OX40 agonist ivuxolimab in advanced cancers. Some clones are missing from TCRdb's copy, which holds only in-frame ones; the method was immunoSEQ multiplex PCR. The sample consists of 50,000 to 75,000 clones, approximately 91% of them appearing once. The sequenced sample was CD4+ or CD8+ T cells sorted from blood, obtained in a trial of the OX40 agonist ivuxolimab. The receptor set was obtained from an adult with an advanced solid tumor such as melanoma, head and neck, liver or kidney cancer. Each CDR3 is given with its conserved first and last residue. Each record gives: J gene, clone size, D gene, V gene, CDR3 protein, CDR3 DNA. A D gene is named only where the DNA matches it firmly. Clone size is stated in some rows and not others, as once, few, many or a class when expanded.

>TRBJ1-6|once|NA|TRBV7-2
CASSRDFGSYSPLHF
TGTGCCAGCAGTAGGGACTTTGGCTCGTATTCACCCCTCCACTTT
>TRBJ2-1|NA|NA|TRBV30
CAWSPTGYNEQFF
TGTGCCTGGAGCCCCACAGGGTACAATGAGCAGTTCTTC
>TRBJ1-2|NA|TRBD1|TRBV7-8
CASSDEAAGGYGYTF
TGTGCCAGCAGCGACGAGGCGGCAGGGGGTTATGGCTACACCTTC
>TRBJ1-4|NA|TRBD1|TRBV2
CASSVFQTGANEKLFF
TGTGCCAGCAGTGTTTTCCAGACAGGGGCTAATGAAAAACTGTTTTTT
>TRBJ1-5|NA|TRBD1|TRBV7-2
CASSPRQGIRQPQHF
TGTGCCAGCAGCCCCCGACAGGGGATTCGGCAGCCCCAGCATTTT
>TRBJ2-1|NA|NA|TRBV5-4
CASTNEAVPYNEQFF
TGTGCCAGCACAAATGAAGCGGTCCCCTACAATGAGCAGTTCTTC
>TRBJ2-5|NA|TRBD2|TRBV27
CASSPNLGLAGKETQYF
TGTGCCAGCAGTCCAAACCTGGGACTAGCGGGTAAAGAGACCCAGTACTTC
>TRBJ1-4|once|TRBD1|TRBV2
CASSSDRGGLEKLFF
TGTGCCAGCAGTTCGGACAGGGGCGGGCTCGAAAAACTGTTTTTT
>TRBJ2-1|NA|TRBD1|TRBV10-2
CASSGRDRAYNEQFF
TGCGCCAGCAGTGGCCGGGACAGGGCTTACAATGAGCAGTTCTTC
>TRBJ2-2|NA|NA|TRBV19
CASIRNREVAGELFF
TGTGCCAGTATCCGAAACAGGGAGGTAGCCGGGGAGCTGTTTTTT
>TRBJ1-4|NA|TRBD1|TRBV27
CASSFEGADEKLFF
TGTGCCAGCAGTTTTGAGGGGGCGGACGAAAAACTGTTTTTT
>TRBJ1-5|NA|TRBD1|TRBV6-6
CASSYSTGVQPQHF
TGTGCCAGCAGTTACTCGACAGGGGTTCAGCCCCAGCATTTT
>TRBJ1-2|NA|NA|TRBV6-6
CASSGTFPTRPYGYTF
TGTGCCAGCAGTGGGACGTTCCCCACCCGGCCCTATGGCTACACCTTC
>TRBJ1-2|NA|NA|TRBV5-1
CASSLAGRDGYTF
TGCGCCAGCAGCTTGGCAGGGCGTGATGGCTACACCTTC
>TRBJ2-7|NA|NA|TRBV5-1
CASSLVGGQTYEQYF
TGCGCCAGCAGCTTGGTCGGGGGACAAACCTACGAGCAGTACTTC
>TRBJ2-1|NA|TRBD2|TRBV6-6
CASSYARTSGNEQFF
TGTGCCAGCAGTTACGCCCGGACTAGCGGCAATGAGCAGTTCTTC
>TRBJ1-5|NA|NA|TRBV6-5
CASSPSRGGNQPQHF
TGTGCCAGCAGTCCATCTCGGGGCGGCAATCAGCCCCAGCATTTT
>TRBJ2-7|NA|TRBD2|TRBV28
CASSLRGRLYEQYF
TGTGCCAGCAGTTTGCGGGGGAGGCTTTACGAGCAGTACTTC
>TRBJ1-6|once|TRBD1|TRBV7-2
CASSFGTANSPLHF
TGTGCCAGCAGCTTCGGGACAGCTAATTCACCCCTCCACTTT
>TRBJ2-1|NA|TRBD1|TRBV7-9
CASSPSRGDDRGEQFF
TGTGCCAGCAGCCCGTCCAGGGGAGATGACAGGGGTGAGCAGTTCTTC
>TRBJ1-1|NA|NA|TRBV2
CASSRENTEAFF
TGTGCCAGCAGCAGGGAGAACACTGAAGCTTTCTTT
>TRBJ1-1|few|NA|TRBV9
CASSVVAGWANTEAFF
TGTGCCAGCAGCGTAGTTGCAGGGTGGGCGAACACTGAAGCTTTCTTT
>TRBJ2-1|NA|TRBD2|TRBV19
CASSGLAGGEQFF
TGTGCCAGCTCTGGACTAGCCGGTGGTGAGCAGTTCTTC
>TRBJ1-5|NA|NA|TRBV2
CASSEDPRGNQPQHF
TGTGCCAGCAGTGAGGACCCCCGAGGCAATCAGCCCCAGCATTTT
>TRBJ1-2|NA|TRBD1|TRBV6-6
CASSYGQGAGYGYTF
TGTGCCAGCAGTTACGGACAGGGGGCTGGATATGGCTACACCTTC
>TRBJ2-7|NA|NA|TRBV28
CASSSPTGGEQYF
TGTGCCAGCAGTTCCCCGACAGGCGGCGAGCAGTACTTC
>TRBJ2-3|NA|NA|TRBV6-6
CASRSPRGSTDTQYF
TGTGCCAGCAGGTCGCCTCGGGGGAGCACAGATACGCAGTATTTT
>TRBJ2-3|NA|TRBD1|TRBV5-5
CASSFRDRLTDTQYF
TGTGCCAGCAGCTTCCGGGACAGGCTCACAGATACGCAGTATTTT
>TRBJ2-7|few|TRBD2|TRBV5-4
CASSFSSGSYEQYF
TGTGCCAGCAGCTTCTCTAGCGGGTCCTACGAGCAGTACTTC
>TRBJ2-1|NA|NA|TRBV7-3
CASSLGSTTYNEQFF
TGTGCCAGCAGCTTGGGTTCTACCACTTACAATGAGCAGTTCTTC
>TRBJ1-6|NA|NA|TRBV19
CASSMQSSNSPLHF
TGTGCCAGTAGTATGCAGTCATCTAATTCACCCCTCCACTTT
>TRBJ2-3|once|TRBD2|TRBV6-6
CASLGLAGVTDTQYF
TGTGCCAGCCTAGGACTAGCGGGAGTCACAGATACGCAGTATTTT
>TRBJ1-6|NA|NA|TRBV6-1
CASSEVAGETKLHF
TGTGCCAGCAGTGAAGTGGCAGGGGAAACGAAACTCCACTTT
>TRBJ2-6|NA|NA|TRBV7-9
CASSLVGNGANVLTF
TGTGCCAGCAGCTTAGTCGGGAACGGGGCCAACGTCCTGACTTTC
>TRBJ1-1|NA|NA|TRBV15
CATSRETRTEAFF
TGTGCCACCAGCAGAGAGACCCGGACTGAAGCTTTCTTT
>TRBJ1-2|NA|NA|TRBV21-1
CASSTGDYGYTF
TGTGCCAGCAGCACTGGGGACTATGGCTACACCTTC
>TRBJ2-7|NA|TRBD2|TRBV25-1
CASSPRTSGSSEQYF
TGTGCCAGCAGCCCACGGACTAGCGGGAGCTCCGAGCAGTACTTC
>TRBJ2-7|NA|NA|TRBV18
CASSRGTASNYYEQYF
TGTGCCAGCTCTAGAGGGACGGCAAGCAATTATTACGAGCAGTACTTC
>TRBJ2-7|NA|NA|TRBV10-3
CAISDTFYEQYF
TGTGCCATCAGTGACACATTTTACGAACAGTACTTC
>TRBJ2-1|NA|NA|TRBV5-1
CASSLTDPSNEQFF
TGCGCCAGCAGCTTGACAGACCCATCCAATGAGCAGTTCTTC
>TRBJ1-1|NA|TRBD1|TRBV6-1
CASSYRGPYYTEAFF
TGTGCCAGCAGCTACAGGGGGCCGTATTACACTGAAGCTTTCTTT
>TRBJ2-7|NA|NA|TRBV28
CASVSSAYEQYF
TGTGCCAGCGTTAGTAGTGCCTACGAGCAGTACTTC
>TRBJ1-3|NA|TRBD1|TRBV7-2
CASSLGGTGANTIYF
TGTGCCAGCAGCTTAGGAGGGACAGGGGCAAACACCATATATTTT
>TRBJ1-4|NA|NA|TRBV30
CAWSGEGGKLFF
TGTGCCTGGAGTGGGGAAGGGGGGAAACTGTTTTTT
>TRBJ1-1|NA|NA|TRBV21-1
CASSKGAGNTEAFF
TGTGCCAGCAGCAAAGGGGCAGGGAACACTGAAGCTTTCTTT
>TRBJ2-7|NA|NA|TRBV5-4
CASSLDRRPNEQYF
TGTGCCAGCAGCTTGGATAGGCGCCCTAACGAGCAGTACTTC
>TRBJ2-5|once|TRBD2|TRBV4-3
CASSRTSGGETQYF
TGCGCCAGCAGCCGGACTAGCGGGGGCGAGACCCAGTACTTC
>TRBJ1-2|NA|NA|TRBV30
CAWSVRRGFEGYTF
TGTGCCTGGAGTGTACGGAGGGGGTTCGAGGGCTACACCTTC
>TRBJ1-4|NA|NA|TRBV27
CASSPWEGKVEKLFF
TGTGCCAGCAGTCCATGGGAGGGGAAGGTCGAAAAACTGTTTTTT
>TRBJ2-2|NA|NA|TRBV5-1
CASSLEGPGELFF
TGCGCCAGCAGCTTGGAGGGGCCCGGGGAGCTGTTTTTT
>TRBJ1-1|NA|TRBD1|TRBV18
CASSLGQGEMNTEAFF
TGTGCCAGCTCCCTCGGACAGGGCGAAATGAACACTGAAGCTTTCTTT
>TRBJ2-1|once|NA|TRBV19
CASSTISGVNEQFF
TGTGCCAGTAGTACCATTTCCGGGGTCAATGAGCAGTTCTTC
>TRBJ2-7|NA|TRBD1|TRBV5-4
CASSSTRDRSYEQYF
TGTGCCAGCAGCTCAACCCGGGACAGATCCTACGAGCAGTACTTC
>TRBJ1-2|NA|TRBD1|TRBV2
CASKGGANYGYTF
TGTGCCAGCAAAGGGGGCGCAAACTATGGCTACACCTTC
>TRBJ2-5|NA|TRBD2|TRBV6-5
CASSPSSGVETQYF
TGTGCCAGCAGTCCCTCTAGCGGGGTAGAGACCCAGTACTTC